The rows below give T cell receptor beta chains drawn from one sample of a study of blood T cell repertoires in COVID-19. Sequenced by immunoSEQ multiplex PCR; TCRdb stores in-frame clones only, minus some. The sample contains fewer than 300,000 clones, around nine tenths of which appear only once. Sample: peripheral blood. The source of these receptors is a man aged 35 to 55 who had recovered from COVID-19. CDR3s include the opening cysteine and the closing phenylalanine or tryptophan. Each record gives: clone size, V gene, D gene, J gene, CDR3 protein, CDR3 DNA. A D gene is named only where the DNA matches it firmly. Not all rows give a size; the values are once, few, many and, for expanded clones, a class.

.	TRBV6-4	TRBD2	TRBJ2-3	CATRTSGATDTQYF	TGTGCCACCAGGACTAGCGGGGCGACAGATACGCAGTATTTT
.	TRBV5-1	.	TRBJ1-5	CASSLEPGIKPQHF	TGCGCCAGCAGCTTGGAACCGGGGATCAAGCCCCAGCATTTT
.	TRBV9	.	TRBJ2-3	CASSIQLGDTQYF	TGTGCCAGCAGTATCCAACTAGGAGATACGCAGTATTTT
.	TRBV28	TRBD1	TRBJ2-1	CASSSGQGNYNEQFF	TGTGCCAGCAGTTCGGGACAGGGGAACTACAATGAGCAGTTCTTC
.	TRBV3-1/TRBV3-2	TRBD1	TRBJ1-1	CASSLRGQLVTEAFF	TGTGCCAGCAGCCTGCGGGGACAGCTTGTCACTGAAGCTTTCTTT
.	TRBV12-3/TRBV12-4	TRBD1	TRBJ1-2	CASTRDRGGYTF	TGTGCCAGCACCCGGGACAGAGGAGGCTACACCTTC
once	TRBV3-1/TRBV3-2	.	TRBJ2-7	CASSQGFRGMWEQYF	TGTGCCAGCAGCCAAGGGTTCAGGGGAATGTGGGAGCAGTACTTC
.	TRBV7-9	.	TRBJ2-3	CASSSIADTQYF	TGTGCCAGCAGCTCGATAGCAGATACGCAGTATTTT
.	TRBV10-2	TRBD1	TRBJ1-2	CASRETGGDYGYTF	TGCGCCAGCAGGGAGACAGGGGGTGACTATGGCTACACCTTC
.	TRBV19	TRBD1	TRBJ1-1	CASNNIAPGTGNNEAFF	TGTGCCAGTAACAATATTGCCCCGGGGACAGGGAATAATGAAGCTTTCTTT
.	TRBV6-6	.	TRBJ2-7	CASSTRGGAGEQYF	TGTGCCAGCAGCACGAGGGGGGGCGCGGGGGAGCAGTACTTC
.	TRBV27	TRBD2	TRBJ2-7	CASTSGAYEQYF	TGTGCCAGCACCAGCGGGGCCTACGAGCAGTACTTC
.	TRBV2	TRBD1	TRBJ2-3	CASSEGVGTGPNPADTQYF	TGTGCCAGCAGTGAGGGGGTGGGGACAGGGCCTAATCCGGCAGATACGCAGTATTTT
few	TRBV30	TRBD1	TRBJ1-2	CAWRPQGAGGYTF	TGTGCCTGGAGACCACAGGGGGCAGGTGGCTACACCTTC
.	TRBV21-1	.	TRBJ2-2	CASSRNFGGTLPRTGDTGELFF	TGTGCCAGCAGCCGAAATTTTGGGGGGACCCTACCACGGACAGGTGACACCGGGGAGCTGTTTTTT
once	TRBV27	TRBD1	TRBJ1-2	CASRDTGGAYGYTF	TGTGCCAGCAGAGATACAGGGGGGGCGTATGGCTACACCTTC